Listed below are T cell receptor beta chains from one sample, sequenced in a study of radiotherapy plus CTLA-4 blockade in lung cancer. Only in-frame clones appear in the TCRdb table, and some are missing; sequencing was by immunoSEQ multiplex PCR. Here the sample spans tens of thousands of clones, about 79% being singletons. The sample consisted of peripheral blood, taken from a patient treated with radiotherapy plus ipilimumab. The receptors originated from a human donor with non-small cell lung cancer who had a partial response to radiotherapy plus ipilimumab. Some clones in this sample may be carry-over from other donors' samples. The CDR3 runs from the conserved cysteine through the conserved F or W. A D gene is named only where the DNA matches it firmly. The size field is filled for only some rows; it gives once, few, many or a size class.

clone size,J gene,V gene,D gene,CDR3 protein,CDR3 DNA
few,TRBJ1-6,TRBV28,TRBD1,CASKTLDRDNSPLHF,TGTGCCAGTAAGACTCTAGACAGGGATAATTCACCCCTCCACTTT
once,TRBJ2-2,TRBV11-2,.,CASIPWTALLGTGELFF,TGTGCCAGCATACCATGGACAGCCCTCCTGGGCACCGGGGAGCTGTTTTTT
.,TRBJ1-2,TRBV14,.,CASSPLQQGRDGYTF,TGTGCCAGCAGCCCCCTCCAGCAGGGAAGGGATGGCTACACCTTC
.,TRBJ2-3,TRBV7-3,.,CASSLNAGTDTQYF,TGTGCCAGCAGCTTAAACGCGGGGACAGATACGCAGTATTTT
few,TRBJ1-2,TRBV28,TRBD1,CASSLPQGSLFGYTF,TGTGCCAGCAGTTTACCACAGGGGAGTCTATTCGGCTACACCTTC
.,TRBJ1-2,TRBV7-9,.,CASSLDRDGYTF,TGTGCCAGCAGCTTAGATCGAGATGGCTACACCTTC
.,TRBJ2-7,TRBV19,.,CASKEQGGSYEQYF,TGTGCCAGTAAGGAGCAAGGAGGGTCCTACGAGCAGTACTTC
once,TRBJ2-7,TRBV29-1,TRBD1,CSVVTGAIYEQYF,TGCAGCGTTGTCACAGGGGCTATCTACGAGCAGTACTTC
.,TRBJ1-3,TRBV9,TRBD1,CASGRGGTGNTIYF,TGTGCCAGCGGCAGAGGGGGCACTGGAAACACCATATATTTT
.,TRBJ1-5,TRBV29-1,.,CSVADSINQPQHF,TGCAGCGTCGCAGACAGCATCAATCAGCCCCAGCATTTT
.,TRBJ1-6,TRBV18,TRBD1,CASSRPGQGNSPLHF,TGTGCCAGCTCGAGGCCTGGACAGGGTAATTCACCCCTCCACTTT
.,TRBJ1-1,TRBV4-1,.,CASSPTPLKNTEAFF,TGCGCCAGCAGCCCGACACCGCTTAAGAACACTGAAGCTTTCTTT
few,TRBJ1-1,TRBV7-2,.,CASSLARNTEAFF,TGTGCCAGCAGCTTAGCCAGGAACACTGAAGCTTTCTTT
.,TRBJ2-3,TRBV11-2,TRBD1,CASSLPTGSATDTQYF,TGTGCCAGCAGCTTGCCGACAGGGAGCGCCACCGATACGCAGTATTTT
few,TRBJ1-2,TRBV7-9,TRBD1,CASRETGRKGYTF,TGTGCCAGCCGAGAGACAGGGAGAAAAGGCTACACCTTC
.,TRBJ2-7,TRBV7-3,.,CAAEGTSPYEQYF,TGTGCCGCCGAGGGTACTAGCCCCTACGAGCAGTACTTC
.,TRBJ1-4,TRBV18,.,CASSFQATVGEKLFF,TGTGCCAGCTCCTTTCAAGCCACAGTTGGTGAAAAACTGTTTTTT
.,TRBJ1-5,TRBV14,TRBD1,CASSLRTGGGLGVGQPQHF,TGTGCCAGCAGCCTTCGAACAGGGGGAGGTTTGGGAGTGGGTCAGCCCCAGCATTTT
.,TRBJ1-5,TRBV28,.,CASSSPASNQPQHF,TGTGCCAGCAGTTCCCCCGCGAGCAATCAGCCCCAGCATTTT
.,TRBJ2-7,TRBV11-2,.,CASSLDPLSSYEQYF,TGTGCCAGCAGCTTAGATCCCCTAAGCTCCTACGAGCAGTACTTC
.,TRBJ1-3,TRBV5-1,.,CASSFGTRNTIYF,TGCGCCAGCAGCTTCGGGACAAGAAACACCATATATTTT
once,TRBJ2-3,TRBV6-1,.,CASRWDKSTDTQYF,TGTGCCAGCAGGTGGGACAAAAGCACAGATACGCAGTATTTT
.,TRBJ2-6,TRBV10-3,.,CAISEPAGANVLTF,TGTGCCATCAGTGAGCCCGCTGGGGCCAACGTCCTGACTTTC
.,TRBJ1-1,TRBV19,.,CASKDSQNTEAFF,TGTGCCAGTAAAGACAGTCAGAACACTGAAGCTTTCTTT
.,TRBJ2-6,TRBV7-9,TRBD1,CASRFGTESSGANVLTF,TGTGCCAGCCGTTTTGGGACAGAAAGCTCTGGGGCCAACGTCCTGACTTTC
.,TRBJ2-7,TRBV9,TRBD1,CASSVRDRFMKQYF,TGTGCCAGCAGCGTACGGGACAGGTTTATGAAGCAGTACTTC
.,TRBJ1-6,TRBV5-6,.,CASSWRTSSYNSPLHF,TGTGCCAGCAGCTGGAGGACTAGCTCCTATAATTCACCCCTCCACTTT
.,TRBJ2-5,TRBV18,.,CASSPLLASEHLETQYF,TGTGCCAGCTCACCATTATTGGCTAGCGAGCATCTGGAGACCCAGTACTTC
.,TRBJ1-5,TRBV28,.,CASSPRTGTIGNQPQHF,TGTGCCAGCAGTCCACGAACCGGGACAATCGGCAATCAGCCCCAGCATTTT
.,TRBJ2-5,TRBV13,TRBD2,CASSSTLAGVETQYF,TGTGCCAGCAGCTCCACGCTAGCGGGAGTAGAGACCCAGTACTTC
.,TRBJ2-5,TRBV5-1,TRBD1,CASSPGQLEETQYF,TGCGCCAGTAGTCCGGGACAGTTAGAAGAGACCCAGTACTTC
.,TRBJ2-1,TRBV5-4,TRBD2,CASSSGLVGYNEQFF,TGTGCCAGCAGCTCGGGACTAGTCGGCTACAATGAGCAGTTCTTC
.,TRBJ2-7,TRBV5-1,TRBD2,CASSLSSGGYEQYF,TGCGCCAGCAGCTTGTCTAGCGGGGGCTACGAGCAGTACTTC
.,TRBJ1-2,TRBV28,TRBD1,CASQGQGTGYGYTF,TGTGCCAGCCAGGGACAGGGCACGGGCTATGGCTACACCTTC
.,TRBJ2-3,TRBV18,TRBD1,CASSHRQGRDTQYF,TGTGCCAGCTCACACCGACAGGGAAGGGATACGCAGTATTTT
.,TRBJ2-7,TRBV6-5,TRBD1,CASSQSRDSYEQYF,TGTGCCAGCAGTCAGTCCCGGGACAGTTACGAGCAGTACTTC
.,TRBJ2-3,TRBV5-1,.,CASRSGQGTDTQYF,TGCGCCAGCCGATCTGGTCAGGGGACAGATACGCAGTATTTT
.,TRBJ2-7,TRBV7-2,TRBD2,CASSLRLAGYEQYF,TGTGCCAGCAGCCTACGACTAGCGGGATACGAGCAGTACTTC
few,TRBJ1-6,TRBV5-4,TRBD1,CASSLSGGGGSSPLHF,TGTGCCAGCAGCTTGTCAGGGGGCGGGGGCAGTTCACCCCTCCACTTT
.,TRBJ2-7,TRBV7-7,.,CASSPTPSSYEQYF,TGTGCCAGCAGTCCTACCCCGAGCTCCTACGAGCAGTACTTC
.,TRBJ2-2,TRBV5-6,TRBD2,CASRGRGANTGELFF,TGTGCCAGTCGGGGCCGGGGGGCGAACACCGGGGAGCTGTTTTTT
.,TRBJ2-3,TRBV5-1,TRBD2,CASRQAGAGADTQYF,TGCGCCAGCAGACAAGCGGGGGCGGGAGCAGATACGCAGTATTTT
.,TRBJ1-4,TRBV27,.,CASSLQGLSDEKLFF,TGTGCCAGCAGTTTGCAGGGGCTCTCGGATGAAAAACTGTTTTTT
.,TRBJ2-1,TRBV5-1,.,CASSLSPRSSYNEQFF,TGCGCCAGCAGCTTGTCCCCCCGGAGCTCCTACAATGAGCAGTTCTTC
once,TRBJ2-3,TRBV7-9,TRBD2,CASSPGTSGRRQYF,TGTGCCAGCAGCCCCGGGACTAGCGGGAGGAGGCAGTATTTT